This paragraph reports one T cell receptor beta chain. Its antigen is as yet unknown. The sample comes from a study of T-cell memory formation after mild COVID-19. Whole-study findings and limits: Nothing confirmed that second-wave clones peaking on day 37 were specific for SARS-CoV-2.

In germline, CDR1 is SGHKS, CDR2 YYEKEE (reference sequence). This CDR3 region has 14 residues. Trimming left V 4 bases short and J 3 bases short, with 12 bases between. After 5'RACE with constant-segment primers, TCR alpha and TCR beta cDNA libraries carrying sample barcodes and UMIs were obtained. TCRdb fed the 5' RACE reads into MiXCR, producing one record per CDR3 protein. The sample shows fewer than 300,000 distinct CDR3 sequences, more than 15% of them seen only once. The J gene is TRBJ2-3, the V gene TRBV5-5; D not resolved. The sequence derives from a young man who had mild COVID-19 (a few samples of this study predate the infection). Cell type and time point are not known. Specimen: PBMCs or a T cell subset sorted from them (not recorded which). CDR3 residues: CASSHGLGTDTQYF. For the CDR3, the DNA is TGTGCCAGCAGCCACGGTCTCGGGACAGATACGCAGTATTTT. The whole variable domain, remainder taken from reference TRBV5-5 and TRBJ2-3, is DAGVTQSPTHLIKTRGQQVTLRCSPISGHKSVSWYQQVLGQGPQFIFQYYEKEERGRGNFPDRFSARQFPNYSSELNVNALLLGDSALYLCASSHGLGTDTQYFGPGTRLTVL.